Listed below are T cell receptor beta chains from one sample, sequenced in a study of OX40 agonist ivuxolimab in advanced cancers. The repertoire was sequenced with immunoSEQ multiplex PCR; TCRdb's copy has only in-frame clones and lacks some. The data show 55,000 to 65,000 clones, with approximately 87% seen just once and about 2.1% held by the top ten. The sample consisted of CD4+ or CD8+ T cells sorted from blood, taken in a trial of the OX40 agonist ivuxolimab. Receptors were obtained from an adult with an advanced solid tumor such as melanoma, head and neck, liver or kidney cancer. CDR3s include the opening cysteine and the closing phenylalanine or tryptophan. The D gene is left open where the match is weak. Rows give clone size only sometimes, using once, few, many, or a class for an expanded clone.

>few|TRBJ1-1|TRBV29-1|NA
CSVHRTINTEAFF
TGCAGCGTTCACCGGACCATTAACACTGAAGCTTTCTTT
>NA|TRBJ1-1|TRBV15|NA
CATSRDVGEVTEAFF
TGTGCCACCAGCAGAGATGTGGGCGAGGTCACTGAAGCTTTCTTT
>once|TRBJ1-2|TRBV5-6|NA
CASSLFGGQVGYTF
TGTGCCAGCAGCTTGTTTGGGGGGCAGGTTGGCTACACCTTC
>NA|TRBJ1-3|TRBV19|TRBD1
CASITGTASGNTIYF
TGTGCCAGTATTACCGGGACAGCCTCTGGAAACACCATATATTTT
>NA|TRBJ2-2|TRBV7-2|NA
CASSLGVNTGELFF
TGTGCCAGCAGCTTAGGGGTCAACACCGGGGAGCTGTTTTTT
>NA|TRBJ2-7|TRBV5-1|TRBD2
CASSWTAGVSSYEQYF
TGCGCCAGCAGCTGGACAGCGGGGGTTAGCTCCTACGAGCAGTACTTC
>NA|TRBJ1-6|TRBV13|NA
CASSLGPYNSPLHF
TGTGCCAGCAGCCTGGGACCATATAATTCACCCCTCCACTTT
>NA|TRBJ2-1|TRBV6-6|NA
CASISHRGGGYNEQFF
TGTGCCAGCATTTCACACAGGGGAGGTGGATACAATGAGCAGTTCTTC
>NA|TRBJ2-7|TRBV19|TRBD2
CASSRSTSHEQYF
TGTGCCAGTAGCCGCTCGACTAGCCACGAGCAGTACTTC
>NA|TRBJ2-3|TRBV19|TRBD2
CASSIRVAGGPRDTQYF
TGTGCCAGTAGTATCAGGGTAGCGGGAGGGCCGAGGGATACGCAGTATTTT
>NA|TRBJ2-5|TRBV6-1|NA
CASSEGGPEETQYF
TGTGCCAGCAGTGAAGGGGGGCCGGAAGAGACCCAGTACTTC
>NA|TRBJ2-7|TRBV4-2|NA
CASSQEYPRGGGGISYEQYF
TGTGCCAGCAGCCAAGAATACCCCCGGGGAGGTGGCGGGATTTCCTACGAGCAGTACTTC
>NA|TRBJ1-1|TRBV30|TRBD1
CAWTGGTMGAEAFF
TGTGCCTGGACAGGGGGGACTATGGGGGCTGAAGCTTTCTTT
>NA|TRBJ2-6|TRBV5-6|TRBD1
CASSPRTGLSSGANVLTF
TGTGCCAGCAGCCCCCGGACAGGGCTATCTTCTGGGGCCAACGTCCTGACTTTC